A selection of T cell receptor beta chains follows, all from one sample in a study of OX40 agonist ivuxolimab in advanced cancers. Repertoires were generated with immunoSEQ multiplex PCR, while TCRdb's copy carries only in-frame clones and drops some. This sample has tens of thousands of clones, with about 90% found just once. This specimen consisted of CD4+ or CD8+ T cells sorted from blood, obtained in a trial of the OX40 agonist ivuxolimab. The receptors were gathered from an adult with an advanced solid tumor such as melanoma, head and neck, liver or kidney cancer. Each CDR3 is given with its conserved first and last residue.

TRBJ2-3 | TRBV28 | CASSFQTSGRYGTQYF
TRBJ1-1 | TRBV30 | CAWSAWSRNTEAFF
TRBJ2-1 | TRBV4-2 | CASSQSDLSSYNEQFF
TRBJ1-1 | TRBV7-2 | CASSLERNTEAFF
TRBJ2-6 | TRBV6-6 | CASSSSRTAGANVLTF
TRBJ2-1 | TRBV6-1 | CASSGAGAPYNEQFF
TRBJ1-1 | TRBV5-4 | CASSKRQNTEAFF
TRBJ2-7 | TRBV19 | CASSRDRGQDEQYF
TRBJ1-4 | TRBV2 | CASSEAGGATNEKLFF
TRBJ2-5 | TRBV7-2 | CASSLLGGEETQYF
TRBJ1-2 | TRBV2 | CASSEARTANYGYTF
TRBJ2-7 | TRBV6-5 | CASSYSGQGPYEQYF
TRBJ2-7 | TRBV18 | CASSQDSGSFDEQYF
TRBJ2-7 | TRBV4-1 | CASSQGHSESYEQYF
TRBJ1-6 | TRBV30 | CAWSQHPYNSPLHF
TRBJ2-6 | TRBV7-9 | CASSRDTSSGANVLTF
TRBJ2-1 | TRBV6-1 | CASSEGRTGTPSKRNNEQFF
TRBJ1-5 | TRBV6-4 | CASSGPGTILGQPQHF
TRBJ2-5 | TRBV10-3 | CATGNGGAKETQYF
TRBJ2-3 | TRBV28 | CASRGWGQGTDTQYF